The present T cell receptor beta chain was sequenced within a study of vaccination and CD4 T cells after COVID-19. Study-wide background: Post-vaccine sampling followed dose two by a median about 72 days (range 14 to 241).

TCRdb reprocessed the PCR reads with MiXCR, giving one entry per CDR3 protein. The table has 25,000 to 30,000 distinct CDR3 sequences, roughly 50% seen once. The time point: late sampling 161 to 241 days after vaccination in three convalescent patients. CDR3 size: 12 residues. The germline V gene has CDR1 MDHEN and CDR2 SYDVKM. The V end lost 5 bases, the J end lost 6 bases, and 8 bases lay between the germline ends. The chain joins TRBV28 to TRBJ2-1, with D possibly TRBD1 on 5 matching bases. The material was CD4+ T cells from blood, obtained about 7 months after SARS-CoV-2 vaccination. The clonotype originates from a human donor who had recovered from COVID-19. The CDR3 sequence is CASSVDSNEQFF. CDR3 in DNA: TGTGCCAGCAGTGTAGACAGCAATGAGCAGTTCTTC.